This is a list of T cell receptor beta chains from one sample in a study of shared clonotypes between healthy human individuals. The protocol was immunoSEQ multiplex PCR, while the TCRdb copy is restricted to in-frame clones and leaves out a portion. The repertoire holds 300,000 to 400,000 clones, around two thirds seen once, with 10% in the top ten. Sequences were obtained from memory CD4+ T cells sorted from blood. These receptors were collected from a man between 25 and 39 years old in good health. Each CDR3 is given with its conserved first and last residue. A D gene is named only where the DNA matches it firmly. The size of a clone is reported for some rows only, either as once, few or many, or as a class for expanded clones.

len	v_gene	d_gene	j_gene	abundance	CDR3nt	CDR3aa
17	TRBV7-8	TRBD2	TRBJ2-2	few	TGTGCCAGCAGCTCCACTAGCGGGATGCCCCACACCGGGGAGCTGTTTTTT	CASSSTSGMPHTGELFF
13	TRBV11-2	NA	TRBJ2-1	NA	TGTGCCAGCAGCCTATCTTCCAGCGTGGGGCAGTTCTTC	CASSLSSSVGQFF
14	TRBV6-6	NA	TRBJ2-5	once	TGTGCCAGCAGTTACTCGAGACAGGCGGAGGCCCAGTACTTC	CASSYSRQAEAQYF
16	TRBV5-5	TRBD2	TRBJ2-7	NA	TGTGCCAGCAGCCAGATGACCCTAGCGGGTAACTACGAGCAGTACTTC	CASSQMTLAGNYEQYF
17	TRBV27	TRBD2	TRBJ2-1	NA	TGTGCCAGCAGTTTATTAGCCTCTAGCGGGAGGGCCAATGAGCAGTTCTTC	CASSLLASSGRANEQFF
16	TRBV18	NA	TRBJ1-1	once	TGTGCCAGCTCACCTAGGTTGGGACGAGGGAACACTGAAGCTTTCTTT	CASSPRLGRGNTEAFF
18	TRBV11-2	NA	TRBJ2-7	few	TGTGCCAGCAGCTATATCGGAGATTGGGGCAGGGTCTCCTACGAGCAGTACTTC	CASSYIGDWGRVSYEQYF
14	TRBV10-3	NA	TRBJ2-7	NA	TGTGCCATCAGTGGCGGACAGATTAGCTACGAGCAGTACTTC	CAISGGQISYEQYF
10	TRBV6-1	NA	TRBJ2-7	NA	TGTGCCAGCGGGGTGAGGGAGCAGTACTTC	CASGVREQYF
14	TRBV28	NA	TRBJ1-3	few	TGTGCCAGCAGTTCGGCGGGCTCTGGAAACACCATATATTTT	CASSSAGSGNTIYF
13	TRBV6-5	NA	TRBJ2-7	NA	TGTGCCAGCAGTTTCGGACGCAGCTACGAGCAGTACTTC	CASSFGRSYEQYF
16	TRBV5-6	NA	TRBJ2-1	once	TGTGCCAGCAGCTTGGTGTCCGTACGCTCCTACAATGAGCAGTTCTTC	CASSLVSVRSYNEQFF
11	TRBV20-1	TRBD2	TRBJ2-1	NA	TGCAGTGCGGGGGACTACGCTGAGCAGTTCTTC	CSAGDYAEQFF
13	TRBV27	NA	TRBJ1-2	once	TGTGCCAGCAGCCCGCGGATGTACTATGGCTACACCTTC	CASSPRMYYGYTF
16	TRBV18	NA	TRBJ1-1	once	TGTGCCAGCTCACCCCTGGGGCTCGGGGGGAACACTGAAGCTTTCTTT	CASSPLGLGGNTEAFF
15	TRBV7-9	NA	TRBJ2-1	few	TGTGCCAGCAGCTTAACCCAGCGGGTCTACAATGAGCAGTTCTTC	CASSLTQRVYNEQFF
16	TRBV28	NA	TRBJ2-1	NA	TGTGCCAGCAGTTTATGGTCACAGGGTGCCTACAATGAGCAGTTCTTC	CASSLWSQGAYNEQFF
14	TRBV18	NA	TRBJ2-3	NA	TGTGCCAGCTCACCACCTTACTCTCGAAACGTTTTTCTTTTT	CASSPPYSRNVFLF
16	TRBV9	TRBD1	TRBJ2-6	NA	TGTGCCAGCACAAGGGACAGGGGGAGTGGGGCCAACGTCCTGACTTTC	CASTRDRGSGANVLTF
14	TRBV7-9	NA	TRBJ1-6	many	TGTGCCAGCAGCTTAGAACAGTATAATTCACCCCTCCACTTT	CASSLEQYNSPLHF
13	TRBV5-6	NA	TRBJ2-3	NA	TGTGCCAGCATTAGGGCAGATTCCGATACGCAGTATTTT	CASIRADSDTQYF
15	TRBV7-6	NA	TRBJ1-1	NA	TGTGCCAGCAGCCAATATATGGGGGTGAACACTGAAGCTTTCTTT	CASSQYMGVNTEAFF